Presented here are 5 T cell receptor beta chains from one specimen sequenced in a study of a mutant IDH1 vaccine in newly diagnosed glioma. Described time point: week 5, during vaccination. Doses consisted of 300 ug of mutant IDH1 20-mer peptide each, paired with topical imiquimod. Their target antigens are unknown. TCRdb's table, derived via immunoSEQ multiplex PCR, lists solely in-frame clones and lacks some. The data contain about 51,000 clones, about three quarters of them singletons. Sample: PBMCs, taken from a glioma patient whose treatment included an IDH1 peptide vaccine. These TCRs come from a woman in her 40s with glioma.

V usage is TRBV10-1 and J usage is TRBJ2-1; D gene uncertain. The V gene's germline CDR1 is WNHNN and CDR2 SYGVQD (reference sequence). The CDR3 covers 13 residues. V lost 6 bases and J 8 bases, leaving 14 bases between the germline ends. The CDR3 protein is CASSPSPNDEQFF. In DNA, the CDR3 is TGCGCCAGCAGCCCAAGTCCAAATGATGAGCAGTTCTTC.

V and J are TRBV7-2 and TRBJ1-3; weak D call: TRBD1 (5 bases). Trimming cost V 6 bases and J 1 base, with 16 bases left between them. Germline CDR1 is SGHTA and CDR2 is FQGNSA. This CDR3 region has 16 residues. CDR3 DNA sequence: TGTGCCAGCAGGAGACAGTTAATGGGATCTGGAAACACCATATATTTT. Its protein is CASRRQLMGSGNTIYF.

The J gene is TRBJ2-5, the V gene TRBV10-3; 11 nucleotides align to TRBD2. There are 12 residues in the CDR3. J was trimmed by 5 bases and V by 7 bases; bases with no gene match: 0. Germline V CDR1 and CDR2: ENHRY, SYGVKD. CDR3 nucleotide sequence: TGTGCCATCACTAGCGGGGGGGAGACCCAGTACTTC. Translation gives CAITSGGETQYF.

The CDR3 is CASSFGTGDYEQYF. As DNA, the CDR3 is TGTGCCAGCAGCTTCGGGACAGGCGACTACGAGCAGTACTTC. The chain couples TRBV5-6 to TRBJ2-7; 8 bases are a match to TRBD1. J gave up 3 bases and V 2 bases, and 4 bases lay outside the gene matches. CDR3 length: 14 amino acids. The germline V gene has CDR1 SGHDT and CDR2 YYEEEE.

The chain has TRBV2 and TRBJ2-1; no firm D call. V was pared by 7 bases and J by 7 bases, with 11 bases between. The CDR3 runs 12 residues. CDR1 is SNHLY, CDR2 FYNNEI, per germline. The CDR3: CASTAFGNEQFF. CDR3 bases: TGTGCCAGCACCGCTTTCGGTAATGAGCAGTTCTTC.